This T cell receptor beta chain was captured by sequencing in a study of T cells after yellow fever vaccination. The V gene's germline CDR1 is LGHNA and CDR2 YSLEER. This CDR3 has 13 residues. V was shortened by 0 bases and J by 7 bases, with 6 bases between the two germline ends. Turning to this clonotype: Its matching antigen is unknown.

TCRdb fed the 5' RACE reads into MiXCR, producing one record per CDR3 protein. The table records approximately 600,000 distinct CDR3 sequences, roughly 12% of them present only once. Findings of the study overall: Most clones from primary vaccination resurfaced after the booster (around 97% CD4, more than 75% CD8).

This material consisted of PBMCs, taken on the day of the yellow fever booster vaccination. This TCR came from a man under 40 who received the YFV17D yellow fever vaccine. V is TRBV4-3 and J is TRBJ2-2, with a tentative D call TRBD2 (5 bases). CDR3 bases: TGCGCCAGCAGCCAAGACGAGGGCGGGGAGCTGTTTTTT. Encoded protein: CASSQDEGGELFF.